The 25 T cell receptor beta chains below were found in one sample sequenced in a study of blood T cell repertoires in COVID-19. Method: immunoSEQ multiplex PCR; TCRdb's copy keeps in-frame clones and lacks some. Of 40,000 to 55,000 clones detected, 90% to 95% appear once; the ten largest clones hold approximately 6%. Input material: peripheral blood. These receptors all come from a human donor in a cohort sampled during active COVID-19.

In DNA form, the CDR3 reads TGTGCCTGGGGCCAAGGGGCAGGGAATGAAAAACTGTTTTTT. Protein product: CAWGQGAGNEKLFF. The gene calls are TRBV30 and TRBJ1-4; D perhaps matches TRBD1 (5 bases). The CDR3 runs to 14 residues. Germline V gene lookup returns CDR1 GTSNPN and CDR2 SVGIG (reference sequence). Trimming cost V 5 bases and J 5 bases, with 15 bases left between them. The full variable domain, in which reference TRBV30 and TRBJ1-4 provide the parts outside the CDR3, is SQTIHQWPATLVQPVGSPLSLECTVEGTSNPNLYWYRQAAGRGLQLLFYSVGIGQISSEVPQNLSASRPQDRQFILSSKKLLLSDSGFYLCAWGQGAGNEKLFFGSGTQLSVL.

V usage is TRBV5-1 and J usage is TRBJ2-7, with a possible D match to TRBD1 (5 bases). With 2 bases removed from V and 2 bases from J, the gap between germline ends came to 8 bases. Germline V gene sequence: CDR1 SGHRS, CDR2 YFSETQ. CDR3 length: 13 amino acids. In nucleotides, the CDR3 is TGCGCCAGCAGCTTAGACAGAGCCTACGAGCAGTACTTC. Translating gives CASSLDRAYEQYF.

V gene TRBV5-1 combines with J gene TRBJ2-1; D gene unclear. Trimming pared 0 bases from V and 4 bases from J, leaving 14 bases between. CDR3 length equals 16 residues. Germline CDR1 is SGHRS and CDR2 is YFSETQ. CDR3 DNA: TGCGCCAGCAGCTTGGCCAAAGGAAGCGCTTACAATGAGCAGTTCTTC. It translates to CASSLAKGSAYNEQFF.

The rearrangement links TRBV10-3 to TRBJ2-3; TRBD1 matches at 9 bases. With 4 bases clipped from V and 1 base from J, the junction kept 3 bases outside the gene matches. The CDR3 covers 15 residues. Per germline, CDR1 ENHRY and CDR2 SYGVKD. The CDR3 nucleotides read TGTGCCATCAGTGGGGACAGGGCCGGCACAGATACGCAGTATTTT. Translated: CAISGDRAGTDTQYF.

Comment on this clone: Within the sample, other DNA sequences also encode this same CDR3. V gene TRBV28 combines with J gene TRBJ2-3, with TRBD2 identical over 7 bases. Per the germline V gene, CDR1 is MDHEN and CDR2 is SYDVKM. V was pared by 5 bases and J by 2 bases, with 7 bases of the junction left unmatched. The CDR3 is 15 amino acids. CDR3 sequence (DNA): TGTGCCAGCAGTCCCCCTAGCGGACTCACAGATACGCAGTATTTT. The encoded protein is CASSPPSGLTDTQYF.

V usage is TRBV19 and J usage is TRBJ2-7; TRBD2 aligns across 13 bases. The germline gives CDR1 LNHDA, CDR2 SQIVND (reference sequence). V dropped 3 bases and J dropped 3; count of bases not matched to a gene: 17. This CDR3 spans 20 amino acids. The CDR3 loop reads CASSIGHLGLAGEIYYEQYF. The CDR3 bases are TGTGCCAGTAGTATTGGCCACCTTGGACTAGCGGGGGAGATCTACTACGAGCAGTACTTC. The full variable domain, completed using reference TRBV19 and TRBJ2-7, is DGGITQSPKYLFRKEGQNVTLSCEQNLNHDAMYWYRQDPGQGLRLIYYSQIVNDFQKGDIAEGYSVSREKKESFPLTVTSAQKNPTAFYLCASSIGHLGLAGEIYYEQYFGPGTRLTVT.

V usage is TRBV6-5 and J usage is TRBJ2-2; TRBD2 aligns across 11 bases. The CDR3 is 15 residues long. V lost 8 bases, J lost 3 bases, and 5 bases stayed unmatched. Looked up from germline, CDR1 is MNHEY and CDR2 is SVGAGI. CDR3 region: CASGRTSGHTGELFF. The DNA of the CDR3 is TGTGCCAGCGGCAGGACTAGCGGGCACACCGGGGAGCTGTTTTTT.

The gene calls are TRBV5-1 and TRBJ2-3, with a possible D match to TRBD2 (5 bases). CDR1 is SGHRS, CDR2 YFSETQ, per germline. Trimming shortened V by 4 bases and J by 3 bases, and 9 bases separated the two germline ends. The CDR3 is made up of 13 amino acids. In DNA, the CDR3 is TGCGCCAGCAGCGGCCCGGGGACAGATACGCAGTATTTT. Translated: CASSGPGTDTQYF. The full variable domain, its missing parts supplied by reference TRBV5-1 and TRBJ2-3, is KAGVTQTPRYLIKTRGQQVTLSCSPISGHRSVSWYQQTPGQGLQFLFEYFSETQRNKGNFPGRFSGRQFSNSRSEMNVSTLELGDSALYLCASSGPGTDTQYFGPGTRLTVL.

This chain connects TRBV30 to TRBJ2-1; 9 bases agree with TRBD2. Trimming removed 3 bases from V and 0 bases from J; junction bases left unmatched: 6. There are 16 residues in the CDR3. Germline CDR1 reads GTSNPN; CDR2 reads SVGIG (reference sequence). CDR3 sequence reads: CAWRGLAGASYNEQFF. The CDR3 DNA sequence: TGTGCCTGGAGGGGGTTAGCGGGGGCCTCCTACAATGAGCAGTTCTTC.

V gene TRBV4-3 combines with J gene TRBJ1-1, with TRBD1 as a possible D gene (6 bases). This CDR3 spans 15 amino acids. Germline V gene sequence: CDR1 LGHNA, CDR2 YSLEER. V gave up 3 bases and J gave up 4 bases, with 15 bases separating them. This CDR3 is CASSQDSDSGTEAFF. The CDR3 region has the DNA TGCGCCAGCAGCCAGGACTCGGACAGTGGCACTGAAGCTTTCTTT.

The gene calls are TRBV27 and TRBJ1-5, with 10 bases lining up with TRBD1. Germline CDR1 is MNHEY and CDR2 is SMNVEV (reference sequence). CDR3 length: 15 amino acids. V lost 5 bases, J lost 5 bases, and 6 bases stayed unmatched. The CDR3 region is CASSPRTGGDQPQHF. As DNA, the CDR3 is TGTGCCAGCAGTCCCCGGACAGGGGGAGATCAGCCCCAGCATTTT.

This clone was picked up one time. At one end, the junction sequence differs from germline, possibly due to a read error. The chain uses TRBV28 and TRBJ1-3, with TRBD1 as a possible D gene (5 bases). The CDR3 sequence is 12 residues long. Germline values: CDR1 MDHEN, CDR2 SYDVKM. CDR3 sequence reads: CASSLSRTRVEF. CDR3 nucleotide sequence: TGTGCCAGCAGTTTATCGCGGACCAGGGTAGAGTTT.

The chain links TRBV6-5 to TRBJ2-7, with 11 bases fitting TRBD2. The germline gives CDR1 MNHEY, CDR2 SVGAGI. The trim removed 8 bases at V and 4 bases at J, leaving 4 bases unmatched. The CDR3 covers 13 residues. The chain's CDR3 is CASALAGVYEQYF. The CDR3 nucleotides read TGTGCCAGCGCACTAGCGGGAGTTTACGAGCAGTACTTC.

V is TRBV6-2 or TRBV6-3 and J is TRBJ1-2, with 7 bases lining up with TRBD1. This CDR3 spans 12 amino acids. The junction had 5 bases not matched to a gene; V was cut back by 6 bases and J by 7 bases. Germline V gene sequence: CDR1 MNHEY, CDR2 SVGEGT. The CDR3 protein is CASSPTGIGYTF. The DNA of the CDR3 is TGTGCCAGCAGCCCGACAGGGATTGGCTACACCTTC.

This chain uses TRBV6-2 or TRBV6-3 with TRBJ1-6; D is unresolved. V lost 1 base and J 3 bases, leaving 7 bases between the germline ends. CDR1 and CDR2 from the germline V gene are MNHEY and SVGEGT. The CDR3 spans 15 residues. CDR3 protein: CASSYLADYNSPLHF. Here the CDR3 DNA reads TGTGCCAGCAGTTACTTGGCAGACTATAATTCACCCCTCCACTTT.

J is TRBJ2-5 and V is TRBV5-1; TRBD2 matches at 11 bases. Germline CDR1 reads SGHRS; CDR2 reads YFSETQ. V lost 3 bases and J lost 4; bases outside the gene matches: 5. This CDR3 contains 15 residues. CDR3 DNA: TGCGCCAGCAGCTACACTAGCGGGAGTTCAGAGACCCAGTACTTC. It codes for CASSYTSGSSETQYF.

The rearrangement joins TRBV5-1 to TRBJ2-7; 9 positions agree with TRBD2. This CDR3 spans 15 amino acids. Per germline, CDR1 SGHRS and CDR2 YFSETQ. V dropped 4 bases and J dropped 0; count of bases not matched to a gene: 5. CDR3 amino acids: CASSALSGSSYEQYF. CDR3 in DNA: TGCGCCAGCAGCGCTCTTAGCGGGAGCTCCTACGAGCAGTACTTC.

The V call is TRBV19, the J call TRBJ1-1; perhaps TRBD1 as D (6 bases). The V and J ends lost 5 bases and 4 bases respectively, with 14 bases between them. This CDR3 comprises 14 residues. Per the germline V gene, CDR1 is LNHDA and CDR2 is SQIVND (reference sequence). CDR3 sequence (DNA): TGTGCCAGTAGTTTACAGGGTTGGGGCACTGAAGCTTTCTTT. Translation gives CASSLQGWGTEAFF.

Regarding this clone: The junction does not match germline at one end; this may be a read error. The genes are TRBV18 and TRBJ1-1; D uncertain. Germline CDR1 KGHSH, CDR2 LQKENI. The CDR3 runs to 13 residues. CDR3 sequence: CASSRPMNSEAFF. CDR3 bases: TGTGCCAGCTCACGCCCTATGAACAGTGAAGCTTTCTTT.

The V gene is TRBV30, the J gene TRBJ1-2; no clear D. This CDR3 has 11 amino acids. V shed 0 bases and J shed 7 bases, with 6 bases lying between them. Germline V lookup: CDR1 GTSNPN, CDR2 SVGIG (reference sequence). The chain's CDR3 is CAWSVEGGYTF. CDR3 nucleotides: TGTGCCTGGAGTGTGGAGGGTGGCTACACCTTC.

The rearrangement uses TRBV6-1 and TRBJ1-5, with D possibly matching TRBD1 (6 bases). The V end was cut by 2 bases, the J end by 5 bases, with 7 bases between. This CDR3 is built from 13 residues. The germline gives CDR1 MNHNS, CDR2 SASEGT. As DNA, the CDR3 is TGTGCCAGCAGTGAACACAGGGATCAGCCCCAGCATTTT. This encodes CASSEHRDQPQHF.

The rearrangement uses TRBV9 and TRBJ2-3, with 12 bases matching TRBD2. Losses at the gene ends were 5 bases for V and 6 bases for J; bases not matched to a gene: 13. The CDR3 is 17 residues long. CDR1 is SGDLS, CDR2 YYNGEE, per germline. CDR3 nucleotides: TGTGCCAGCAGTGCCAGCTTTACTAGCGGGGGGCGCGATACGCAGTATTTT. Protein: CASSASFTSGGRDTQYF. The variable domain in full, completed from reference TRBV9 and TRBJ2-3, reads DSGVTQTPKHLITATGQRVTLRCSPRSGDLSVYWYQQSLDQGLQFLIQYYNGEERAKGNILERFSAQQFPDLHSELNLSSLELGDSALYFCASSASFTSGGRDTQYFGPGTRLTVL.

The rearrangement uses TRBV4-3 and TRBJ2-1, with TRBD1 matching over 8 bases. Germline CDR1 is LGHNA and CDR2 is YSLEER. This CDR3 region has 16 residues. V was pared by 3 bases and J by 9 bases, with 13 bases of the junction left unmatched. Written as DNA, the CDR3 is TGCGCCAGCAGCCACTTAAGAACCAGACAGGGGAGTGAGCAGTTCTTC. Its translation is CASSHLRTRQGSEQFF.

The rearrangement uses TRBV24-1 and TRBJ1-1; 10 bases are a match to TRBD1. CDR1 is KGHDR and CDR2 is SFDVKD in the germline V gene. There are 17 residues in the CDR3. V gave up 4 bases and J gave up 3 bases; unmatched junction bases: 10. CDR3 nucleotide sequence: TGTGCCACCAGTGACCATGACAGGGGGCGCGGGGACACTGAAGCTTTCTTT. The encoded protein is CATSDHDRGRGDTEAFF.

This chain joins TRBV7-2 and TRBJ2-1; TRBD1 agrees at 7 bases. CDR3 size: 15 residues. Germline lookup yields CDR1 SGHTA and CDR2 FQGNSA. With V trimmed by 5 bases and J by 8 bases, 12 bases remained unmatched. CDR3 DNA: TGTGCCAGCAGCCCGGAGCTGACAGGGCGCGATGAGCAGTTCTTC. It specifies CASSPELTGRDEQFF.